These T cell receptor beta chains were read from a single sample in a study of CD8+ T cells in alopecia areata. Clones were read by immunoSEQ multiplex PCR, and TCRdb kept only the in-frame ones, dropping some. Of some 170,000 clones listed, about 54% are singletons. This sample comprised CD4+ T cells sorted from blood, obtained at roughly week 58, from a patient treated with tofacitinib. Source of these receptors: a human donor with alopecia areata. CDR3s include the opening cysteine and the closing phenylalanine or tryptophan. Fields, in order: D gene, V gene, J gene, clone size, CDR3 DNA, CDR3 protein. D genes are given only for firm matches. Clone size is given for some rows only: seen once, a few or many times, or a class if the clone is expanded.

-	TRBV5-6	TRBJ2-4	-	TGTGCCAGCAGTATGGTAGCCAGAAAAAACATTCAGTACTTC	CASSMVARKNIQYF
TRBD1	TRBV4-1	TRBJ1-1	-	TGCGCCAGCAGCTACCGACAGGGCAAGAACACTGAAGCTTTCTTT	CASSYRQGKNTEAFF
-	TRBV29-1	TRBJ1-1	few	TGCAGCGTTGTCGGGGCAGGGTGGACTGAAGCTTTCTTT	CSVVGAGWTEAFF
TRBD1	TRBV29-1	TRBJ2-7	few	TGCAGCGCAGAAGCGGACAGGTCCTACGAGCAGTACTTC	CSAEADRSYEQYF
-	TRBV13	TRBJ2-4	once	TGTGCCAGCAGCTTAGGTAGTAAAAACATTCAGTACTTC	CASSLGSKNIQYF
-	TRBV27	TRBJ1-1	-	TGTGCCAGCAGTTTCGGAGGGAACACTGAAGCTTTCTTT	CASSFGGNTEAFF
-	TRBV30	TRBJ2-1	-	TGTGCCTGGAACATCCGGGGCTCCACCTACAATGAGCAGTTCTTC	CAWNIRGSTYNEQFF
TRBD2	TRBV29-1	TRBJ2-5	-	TGCAGCGTTGAAAGAAGACTAGCTAAAGAGACCCAGTACTTC	CSVERRLAKETQYF
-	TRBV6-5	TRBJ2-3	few	TGTGCCAGCAGTTACTCGAGAGGGGGGCTCGGAGATACGCAGTATTTT	CASSYSRGGLGDTQYF
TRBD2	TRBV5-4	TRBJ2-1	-	TGTGCCAGCAGCTTGAAGTCTCTAGCGGGGGGCTACAATGAGCAGTTCTTC	CASSLKSLAGGYNEQFF
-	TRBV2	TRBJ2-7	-	TGTGCCAGCTCGCCCCAATTTGGCGAGCAGTACTTC	CASSPQFGEQYF
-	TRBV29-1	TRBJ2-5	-	TGCAGCGTTGTGTCAACACAAGAGACCCAGTACTTC	CSVVSTQETQYF
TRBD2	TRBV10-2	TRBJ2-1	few	TGCGCCAGCAGTGATTTGGCGGGGGGTGGGTATGAGCAGTTCTTC	CASSDLAGGGYEQFF
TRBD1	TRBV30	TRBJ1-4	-	TGTGCCTCCCACAGGGGCGGGAAACTGTTTTTT	CASHRGGKLFF
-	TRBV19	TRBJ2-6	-	TGTGCCAGTAGTAGATATACCTCTGGGGCCAACGTCCTGACTTTC	CASSRYTSGANVLTF
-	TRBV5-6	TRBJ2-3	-	TGTGCCAGCCTCGTCGGATCCACAGATACGCAGTATTTT	CASLVGSTDTQYF
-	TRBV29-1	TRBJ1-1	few	TGCAGCACATCCTCGTGGGGGAACACTGAAGCTTTCTTT	CSTSSWGNTEAFF
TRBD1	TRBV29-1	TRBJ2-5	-	TGCAGCGTTGCCTGGGGGACAGATACTCAAGAGACCCAGTACTTC	CSVAWGTDTQETQYF
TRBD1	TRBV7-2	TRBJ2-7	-	TGTGCCAGCAGCTTAGCTGGGACAGAGCCGTCCTACGAGCAGTACTTC	CASSLAGTEPSYEQYF
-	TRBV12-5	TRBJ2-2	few	TGTGCTAGTCAGGGGCCGGACGGGGAGCTGTTTTTT	CASQGPDGELFF
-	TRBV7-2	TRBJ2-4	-	TGTGCCAGCAGCTACGACCTTGAATCGGTCCTAGCCAAAAACATTCAGTACTTC	CASSYDLESVLAKNIQYF
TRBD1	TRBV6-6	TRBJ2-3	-	TGTGCCAGCACAGCGCGGACAGGGGGAGATACGCAGTATTTT	CASTARTGGDTQYF
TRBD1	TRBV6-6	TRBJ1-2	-	TGTGCCAGCAGTTACCCCTCAGGGGGCGGCTATGGCTACACCTTC	CASSYPSGGGYGYTF
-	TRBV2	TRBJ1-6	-	TGTGCCAGCAGTATTGGGGGCTATAATTCACCCCTCCACTTT	CASSIGGYNSPLHF
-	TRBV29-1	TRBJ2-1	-	TGCAGCGTTGAACAGGGGGGAGGCAATGAGCAGTTCTTC	CSVEQGGGNEQFF
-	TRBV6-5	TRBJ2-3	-	TGTGCCAGCAGCCCCGGTTCGGTTGCCGCAGATACGCAGTATTTT	CASSPGSVAADTQYF
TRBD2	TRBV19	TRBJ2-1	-	TGTGCCAGTAGTATGGGACTACGCCTCTCCAATGAGCAGTTCTTC	CASSMGLRLSNEQFF
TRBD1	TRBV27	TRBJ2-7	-	TGTGCCAGCAGACCGGGACAGGCCAACGAGCAGTACTTC	CASRPGQANEQYF
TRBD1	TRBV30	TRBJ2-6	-	TGTGCCTGGGGGATAGGGGGCGTAGGCCCTGGGGCCAACGTCCTGACTTTC	CAWGIGGVGPGANVLTF